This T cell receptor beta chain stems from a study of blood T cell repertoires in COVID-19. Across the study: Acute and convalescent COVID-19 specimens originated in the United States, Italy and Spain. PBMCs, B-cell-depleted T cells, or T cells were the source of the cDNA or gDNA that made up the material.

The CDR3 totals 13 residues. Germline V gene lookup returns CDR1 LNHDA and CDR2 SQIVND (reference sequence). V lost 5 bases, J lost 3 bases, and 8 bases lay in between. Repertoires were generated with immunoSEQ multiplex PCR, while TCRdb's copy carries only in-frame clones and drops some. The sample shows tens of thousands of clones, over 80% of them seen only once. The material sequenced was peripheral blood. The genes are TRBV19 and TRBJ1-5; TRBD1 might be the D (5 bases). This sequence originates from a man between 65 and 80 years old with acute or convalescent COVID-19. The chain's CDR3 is CASSSGNNQPQHF. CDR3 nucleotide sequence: TGTGCCAGTAGTTCAGGGAACAATCAGCCCCAGCATTTT. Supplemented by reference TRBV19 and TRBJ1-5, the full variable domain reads DGGITQSPKYLFRKEGQNVTLSCEQNLNHDAMYWYRQDPGQGLRLIYYSQIVNDFQKGDIAEGYSVSREKKESFPLTVTSAQKNPTAFYLCASSSGNNQPQHFGDGTRLSIL.